The source of this T cell receptor (beta chain) is a study of T cells in Graves' hyperthyroidism and ophthalmopathy. Study background: Any treatment followed the collection of peripheral blood at initial diagnosis.

Trimming removed 2 bases at V and 3 bases at J, with 14 bases between. Per the germline V gene, CDR1 is MGHRA and CDR2 is YSYEKL. The CDR3 extends over 16 amino acids. Researchers barred patients who had uncontrolled infection, other autoimmune disease, pregnancy or lactation. Blood sampling occurred at first hyperthyroidism diagnosis, ahead of any ophthalmopathy symptoms. Amplified regions were TCR beta CDR3 sequences from RNA transcripts. The HTBI primer set drove a first-round RT-PCR of the TCR CDR3. TCRdb re-called the multiplex PCR reads with MiXCR, one entry per CDR3 protein. The sample has about 720,000 distinct CDR3 sequences; around 20% are singletons.

V gene TRBV4-1 combines with J gene TRBJ1-5; D unresolved. The sample was blood. The origin of this receptor is a woman between 50 and 59 years old with Graves' hyperthyroidism that later progressed to Graves' ophthalmopathy. Written as DNA, the CDR3 is TGCGCCAGCAGCCAACCGTCGGGCGGCGACAATCAGCCCCAGCATTTT. It encodes CASSQPSGGDNQPQHF.